Listed here are 27 T cell receptor beta chains from one sample, sequenced in a study of blood T cell repertoires in COVID-19. Only in-frame clones appear in the TCRdb table, and some are missing; sequencing was by immunoSEQ multiplex PCR. The sample comprises a few hundred thousand clones, roughly 90% of which are singletons, and around 12% rests with the top ten. Sequenced material: peripheral blood. The receptors come from a woman aged 60 to 75 with acute or convalescent COVID-19.

The J gene is TRBJ2-7, the V gene TRBV28; D is undetermined. The V gene's germline CDR1 is MDHEN and CDR2 SYDVKM. The CDR3 sequence is 14 residues long. V gave up 4 bases and J gave up 7 bases, with 17 bases separating them. In nucleotides, the CDR3 is TGTGCCAGCAGTTCTCCCTCCTATTGGTGGGAGCAGTACTTC. This gives the protein CASSSPSYWWEQYF.

The chain employs TRBV19 and TRBJ2-1; TRBD2 aligns across 10 bases. Looked up from germline, CDR1 is LNHDA and CDR2 is SQIVND (reference sequence). With 5 bases clipped from V and 0 bases from J, the junction kept 10 bases outside the gene matches. The CDR3 totals 18 residues. CDR3 coding DNA: TGTGCCAGTAGTCCGCTGACTAGCGGGTGGAGCTCCTACAATGAGCAGTTCTTC. Translating gives CASSPLTSGWSSYNEQFF.

This clone was counted a single time. V is TRBV7-3 and J is TRBJ2-2; TRBD1 matches 12 bases. The junction had 6 bases not matched to a gene; V was cut back by 4 bases and J by 3 bases. The CDR3 covers 17 residues. Germline V gene lookup returns CDR1 SGHTA and CDR2 FQGTGA. CDR3 protein: CASSYLGQGADTGELFF. CDR3 DNA sequence: TGTGCCAGCAGCTACCTGGGACAGGGGGCAGACACCGGGGAGCTGTTTTTT.

The gene calls are TRBV5-4 and TRBJ2-3; 9 bases are shared with TRBD2. Germline CDR1 and CDR2: SGHNT and YYREEE (reference sequence). After removal of 4 bases from V and 2 bases from J, the junction contained 2 bases not matched to a gene. The CDR3 totals 14 residues. CDR3 in amino acids: CASSRTSDTDTQYF. DNA of the CDR3: TGTGCCAGCAGCCGGACTAGCGACACAGATACGCAGTATTTT.

The chain is built from TRBV11-2 and TRBJ2-7, with D possibly TRBD2 on 6 matching bases. Germline V CDR1 and CDR2: SGHAT, FQNNGV. The CDR3 consists of 15 residues. Trimming shortened V by 0 bases and J by 6 bases, and 15 bases separated the two germline ends. The DNA of the CDR3 is TGTGCCAGCAGCTTAGAGGGCGGGGCGCAGAGCGAGCAGTACTTC. Translation: CASSLEGGAQSEQYF.

V gene TRBV2 combines with J gene TRBJ2-5; the D gene is possibly TRBD2 (6 bases). Germline lookup yields CDR1 SNHLY and CDR2 FYNNEI. Trimming shortened V by 9 bases and J by 1 base, and 12 bases separated the two germline ends. The CDR3 contains 13 residues. The CDR3, as DNA: TGTGCCAGTCATAGCGGTGTCCAAGAGACCCAGTACTTC. Protein: CASHSGVQETQYF.

The rearrangement links TRBV4-1 to TRBJ2-7, with D possibly TRBD2 on 5 matching bases. The CDR3 has 14 residues. Germline V gives CDR1 MGHRA, CDR2 YSYEKL. The germline V and J ends were trimmed by 2 bases and 1 base, with 9 bases remaining between them. The CDR3 loop is CASSQWSGSYEQYF. DNA of the CDR3: TGCGCCAGCAGCCAATGGTCGGGATCCTACGAGCAGTACTTC.

V is TRBV28 and J is TRBJ1-2; perhaps TRBD1 as D (6 bases). This CDR3 has 12 amino acids. V shed 6 bases and J shed 8 bases, with 13 bases lying between them. The germline V gene has CDR1 MDHEN and CDR2 SYDVKM. This chain's CDR3 is CASSRQARGYTF. In DNA form, the CDR3 reads TGTGCCAGCAGCAGACAGGCGAGGGGCTACACCTTC.

The chain couples TRBV13 to TRBJ1-1; D possibly corresponds to TRBD1 (5 bases). The germline V gene has CDR1 PRHDT and CDR2 FYEKMQ (reference sequence). CDR3 length: 13 residues. The V and J ends lost 5 bases and 1 base respectively, with 8 bases between them. The CDR3 spells CASSRGQNTEAFF. In nucleotides, the CDR3 is TGTGCCAGCAGCAGAGGACAGAACACTGAAGCTTTCTTT.

This sequence joins TRBV19 and TRBJ1-2; TRBD1 aligns across 11 bases. Germline V gene lookup returns CDR1 LNHDA and CDR2 SQIVND (reference sequence). J lost 5 bases, V lost 5 bases, and 7 bases had no gene match. The CDR3 consists of 15 residues. The chain's CDR3 is CASSPRDRGGYGYTF. CDR3 coding DNA: TGTGCCAGTAGTCCACGGGACAGGGGGGGGTATGGCTACACCTTC.

The chain joins TRBV5-6 to TRBJ2-7; no reliable D call. Germline V gene lookup returns CDR1 SGHDT and CDR2 YYEEEE. The V and J ends lost 0 bases and 7 bases respectively, with 14 bases between them. CDR3 size: 14 residues. CDR3: CASSLGRQSVEQYF. CDR3 nucleotide sequence: TGTGCCAGCAGCTTGGGTCGGCAGAGCGTGGAGCAGTACTTC.

This clone was found once. The chain combines TRBV5-1 with TRBJ2-4; tentatively, D is TRBD2 (6 bases). The CDR3 covers 17 residues. The germline CDR1 and CDR2 sequences are SGHRS and YFSETQ. V lost 0 bases to trimming and J lost 0 bases, with 13 bases between them. CDR3 bases: TGCGCCAGCAGCTTGGGGGCGGGGTCGATAGCCAAAAACATTCAGTACTTC. Encoded protein: CASSLGAGSIAKNIQYF.

The chain recombines TRBV18 with TRBJ1-2; D unclear. Germline CDR1 and CDR2: KGHSH and LQKENI. Trimming pared 3 bases from V and 2 bases from J, leaving 7 bases between. This CDR3 spans 13 amino acids. This CDR3 reads CASSPTLNYGYTF. The CDR3 coding sequence is TGTGCCAGCTCACCCACACTAAACTATGGCTACACCTTC. The variable domain in full, completed from reference TRBV18 and TRBJ1-2, reads NAGVMQNPRHLVRRRGQEARLRCSPMKGHSHVYWYRQLPEEGLKFMVYLQKENIIDESGMPKERFSAEFPKEGPSILRIQQVVRGDSAAYFCASSPTLNYGYTFGSGTRLTVV.

This rearrangement joins TRBV19 to TRBJ1-2, with D tentatively TRBD1 (6 bases). CDR1 LNHDA and CDR2 SQIVND come from the germline V gene (reference sequence). This CDR3 comprises 15 residues. The V end was cut by 9 bases, the J end by 4 bases, with 21 bases between. CDR3 region: CASEFQEKGGYGYTF. The CDR3 DNA is TGTGCCAGCGAATTCCAGGAAAAAGGGGGCTATGGCTACACCTTC.

This chain links TRBV11-2 with TRBJ2-5; D is undetermined. The germline V and J ends were trimmed by 3 bases and 1 base, with 6 bases remaining between them. Germline values: CDR1 SGHAT, CDR2 FQNNGV. The CDR3 consists of 13 residues. The CDR3 protein is CASSLQRQETQYF. CDR3 DNA sequence: TGTGCCAGCAGCTTGCAGCGCCAAGAGACCCAGTACTTC.

The chain carries TRBV11-1 and TRBJ1-1, with 7 bases fitting TRBD1. V shed 4 bases and J 9 bases; nucleotides not matched to a gene: 11. The CDR3 spans 14 residues. The germline V gene encodes CDR1 SGHAT and CDR2 FQDESV (reference sequence). The CDR3 DNA sequence: TGTGCCAGCAGCTCACCCCCCCGGACAGGCAAAGCTTTCTTT. This codes for CASSSPPRTGKAFF. Drawing the rest from reference TRBV11-1 and TRBJ1-1, the complete variable domain is EAEVAQSPRYKITEKSQAVAFWCDPISGHATLYWYRQILGQGPELLVQFQDESVVDDSQLPKDRFSAERLKGVDSTLKIQPAELGDSAMYLCASSSPPRTGKAFFGQGTRLTVV.

CDR3 in DNA: TGTGCCAGTATGGTGCAGGGGGAAGTGACCGGGGAGCTGTTTTTT. Translated: CASMVQGEVTGELFF. The gene calls are TRBV19 and TRBJ2-2; 7 bases fit TRBD1. V shed 7 bases, J shed 5 bases, and the junction held 10 bases outside the gene matches. CDR3 length: 15 residues. Germline V lookup: CDR1 LNHDA, CDR2 SQIVND (reference sequence).

The chain uses TRBV5-1 and TRBJ1-6; D not resolved. The V gene's germline CDR1 is SGHRS and CDR2 YFSETQ. The V and J ends lost 4 bases and 3 bases respectively, with 11 bases between them. The CDR3 length is 15 residues. Here the CDR3 DNA reads TGCGCCAGCAGCGTGAGGGAAGTCTATAATTCACCCCTCCACTTT. Its translation: CASSVREVYNSPLHF.

This chain connects TRBV7-2 to TRBJ2-2; D gene uncertain. Between the trimmed V and J ends, which lost 1 base and 1 base, there was a span of 4 bases. The CDR3 sequence is 14 residues long. CDR1 and CDR2 from the germline V gene are SGHTA and FQGNSA. CDR3 region: CASSLGQNTGELFF. The CDR3, as DNA: TGTGCCAGCAGCTTAGGACAGAACACCGGGGAGCTGTTTTTT. Filled out from reference TRBV7-2 and TRBJ2-2, the complete variable domain reads GAGVSQSPSNKVTEKGKDVELRCDPISGHTALYWYRQSLGQGLEFLIYFQGNSAPDKSGLPSDRFSAERTGGSVSTLTIQRTQQEDSAVYLCASSLGQNTGELFFGEGSRLTVL.

The rearrangement uses TRBV5-4 and TRBJ2-3; TRBD2 might be the D (6 bases). The CDR3 has 14 amino acids. Germline V gene sequence: CDR1 SGHNT, CDR2 YYREEE (reference sequence). V dropped 4 bases and J dropped 2 bases, with 11 bases sitting between them. CDR3 residues: CASSPDYTTDTQYF. The CDR3 DNA reads TGTGCCAGCAGCCCGGACTATACCACAGATACGCAGTATTTT.

The chain recombines TRBV28 with TRBJ1-5, with 9 bases matching TRBD1. CDR1 and CDR2 (germline): MDHEN, SYDVKM. The junction had 11 bases not matched to a gene; V was cut back by 5 bases and J by 3 bases. CDR3 length: 17 amino acids. Written as DNA, the CDR3 is TGTGCCAGCAGTCTGATGACCGGGACAGGGCACAATCAGCCCCAGCATTTT. Its protein product is CASSLMTGTGHNQPQHF.

The J gene is TRBJ1-5, the V gene TRBV7-9; 11 nucleotides agree with TRBD1. CDR3 length equals 14 residues. Per the germline V gene, CDR1 is SEHNR and CDR2 is FQNEAQ (reference sequence). J gave up 6 bases and V 5 bases, and 3 bases lay outside the gene matches. As DNA, the CDR3 is TGTGCCAGCAGCCGAGGACAGGGGGCTCAGCCCCAGCATTTT. Amino acid sequence: CASSRGQGAQPQHF.

The chain uses TRBV30 and TRBJ1-3; D not certain. The germline V gene encodes CDR1 GTSNPN and CDR2 SVGIG (reference sequence). The CDR3 is 20 amino acids. The V end was cut by 3 bases, the J end by 2 bases, with 29 bases between. CDR3 protein: CAWSEHVLVSGLAAGNTIYF. The CDR3, as DNA: TGTGCCTGGAGCGAACATGTATTGGTATCGGGGTTGGCAGCTGGAAACACCATATATTTT.

The chain uses TRBV10-3 and TRBJ2-2, with 8 positions matching TRBD1. In germline, CDR1 is ENHRY, CDR2 SYGVKD. The V gene end was trimmed by 7 bases and the J gene end by 4 bases; junction bases not matched to a gene: 5. The CDR3 covers 14 residues. Here the CDR3 DNA reads TGTGCCATCACCCCACAGGGGGGCACCGGGGAGCTGTTTTTT. It encodes CAITPQGGTGELFF.

J is TRBJ1-1 and V is TRBV5-4, with 7 bases matching TRBD1. V was clipped by 4 bases and J by 1 base; unmatched bases: 4. Germline V gene data show CDR1 as SGHNT and CDR2 as YYREEE (reference sequence). This CDR3 is built from 14 residues. The CDR3 DNA reads TGTGCCAGCAGCCCGGGACAGTGGAACACTGAAGCTTTCTTT. Translation: CASSPGQWNTEAFF.

The chain couples TRBV5-1 to TRBJ2-2; 10 bases are a match to TRBD1. With 3 bases clipped from V and 2 bases from J, the junction kept 4 bases outside the gene matches. The CDR3 totals 16 residues. Per germline, CDR1 SGHRS and CDR2 YFSETQ. Here the CDR3 DNA reads TGCGCCAGCAGCTCTGGACAGGGGGTTAACACCGGGGAGCTGTTTTTT. Its translation: CASSSGQGVNTGELFF.

This chain joins TRBV28 and TRBJ1-1; the D is unclear. This CDR3 has 14 amino acids. CDR1 is MDHEN, CDR2 SYDVKM, per germline. V shed 3 bases and J shed 0 bases, with 8 bases lying between them. The CDR3 sequence is CASSFSGMNTEAFF. CDR3 DNA sequence: TGTGCCAGCAGTTTCTCTGGCATGAACACTGAAGCTTTCTTT. The full variable domain, completed using reference TRBV28 and TRBJ1-1, is DVKVTQSSRYLVKRTGEKVFLECVQDMDHENMFWYRQDPGLGLRLIYFSYDVKMKEKGDIPEGYSVSREKKERFSLILESASTNQTSMYLCASSFSGMNTEAFFGQGTRLTVV.